A single sample is the source of the 2 T cell receptor beta chains below, sequenced in a study of shared clonotypes between healthy human individuals. Some clones are missing from TCRdb's copy, which holds only in-frame ones; the method was immunoSEQ multiplex PCR. The table has more than 2 million clones, approximately 95% seen once. The sequenced sample consisted of naive CD4+ T cells sorted from blood. The subset: CD45RA+ positively selected. Every receptor here comes from a man aged 18-30 years in good health.

The chain employs TRBV5-1 and TRBJ2-1; D ambiguous. CDR3 length: 16 residues. V was trimmed by 0 bases and J by 0 bases, leaving 10 bases between them. Germline lookup yields CDR1 SGHRS and CDR2 YFSETQ. The CDR3 coding sequence is TGCGCCAGCAGCTTGGACCGATTAAGCTCCTACAATGAGCAGTTCTTC. Its protein is CASSLDRLSSYNEQFF.

This clone appeared a single time. This chain uses TRBV4-3 with TRBJ1-2; TRBD1 agrees at 10 bases. Germline CDR1 reads LGHNA; CDR2 reads YSLEER. V was clipped by 1 base and J by 2 bases; unmatched bases: 10. This CDR3 has 18 residues. The CDR3 DNA reads as TGCGCCAGCAGCCAAGTTTCCGGGACAGGGGCTGTCAACTATGGCTACACCTTC. This translates into CASSQVSGTGAVNYGYTF.